The clone carrying this TCR beta chain appeared many times. Alpha- and beta-chain coverage of first-strand cDNA came from TRAV- and TRBV-specific primers. With a constant-region primer and a V-primer adapter, TCRs were subjected to roughly 18 PCR cycles of amplification. Researchers amplified the isolated mRNA using in vitro transcription. TCRdb reanalysed the reads using MiXCR and keeps one entry per CDR3 protein. There are 100,000 or so distinct CDR3 sequences in the sample; 9.4% occur only once, and roughly 1% lies in the top ten. The record originates from a study of low-dose radiotherapy and immunotherapy resistance in tumors. Time point of the sample: before trial treatment. CDR1 and CDR2 from the germline V gene are KGHDR and SFDVKD. The CDR3 covers 12 residues. V lost 9 bases and J lost 2, with 8 bases in between.

V and J are TRBV24-1 and TRBJ2-3, with D perhaps TRBD1 or TRBD2 (5 bases each). The receptor comes from a male donor with prostate cancer. The sequences come from PBMCs, collected before treatment. CDR3 amino acids: CATGGATDTQYF. The CDR3 nucleotides read TGTGCCACCGGGGGAGCCACAGATACGCAGTATTTT.